One sample yielded the 10 T cell receptor beta chains listed below, sequenced in a study of T cell responses to AZD1222 COVID-19 vaccine (dated by TCRdb to 2020 to 2022). Receptors were amplified or captured by the immunoSEQ multiplex PCR assay. TCRdb obtained this table from immuneACCESS and retained in-frame rearrangements with V and J assigned. These tables miss some clones; where compared with another copy, unresolved V genes account for less than half of the shortfall, and the remainder is unexplained. This sample lists 110,000 or so clones; approximately 89% were detected once. The leading ten clones occupy roughly 3% of the sample. This specimen's time point label, per the study, means: baseline before first vaccination. Interpreted using the paper, the treatment or condition label stands for: meningococcal conjugate vaccine given as trial control. The sequenced sample was peripheral blood, obtained on day 0 of MenACWY control vaccination. The receptors originated from an adult in good health.

The rearrangement joins TRBV12-5 to TRBJ2-7; 11 bases align to TRBD1. This CDR3 comprises 15 residues. V was pared by 5 bases and J by 4 bases, with 7 bases of the junction left unmatched. Germline assignment: CDR1 LGHNT and CDR2 FRNRAP. CDR3 DNA sequence: TGTGCTAGTGGTAGCTCCGGGACAGGGGGATACGAGCAGTACTTC. This translates into CASGSSGTGGYEQYF.

To note about this clone: The same CDR3 arises from other DNA sequences in this sample as well. In DNA form, the CDR3 reads TGCGCCAGCAGCTTAACGGGGGGCAATCAGCCCCAGCATTTT. Its translation is CASSLTGGNQPQHF. The gene calls are TRBV5-1 and TRBJ1-5, with TRBD1 as a possible D gene (5 bases). Germline V gene data show CDR1 as SGHRS and CDR2 as YFSETQ. V shed 2 bases and J shed 2 bases, with 8 bases lying between them. The CDR3 is made up of 14 amino acids. Full variable domain (remainder filled in from reference TRBV5-1 and TRBJ1-5): KAGVTQTPRYLIKTRGQQVTLSCSPISGHRSVSWYQQTPGQGLQFLFEYFSETQRNKGNFPGRFSGRQFSNSRSEMNVSTLELGDSALYLCASSLTGGNQPQHFGDGTRLSIL.

The chain carries TRBV7-3 and TRBJ2-1; 8 bases line up with TRBD1. J lost 6 bases, V lost 5 bases, and 3 bases had no gene match. CDR3 length: 13 residues. The germline V gene encodes CDR1 SGHTA and CDR2 FQGTGA. CDR3 coding DNA: TGTGCCAGCAGCCCGGACAGGGCCAATGAGCAGTTCTTC. It is translated as CASSPDRANEQFF.

DNA of the CDR3: TGTGCCAGCAGCGTAGAGGGACAGGGGATTCAGCCCCAGCATTTT. Its translation is CASSVEGQGIQPQHF. The rearrangement links TRBV9 to TRBJ1-5; TRBD1 agrees at 10 bases. CDR3 length equals 15 residues. The germline gives CDR1 SGDLS, CDR2 YYNGEE. The V segment lost 0 bases and the J segment 6 bases; nucleotides outside the gene matches: 3.

J is TRBJ2-2 and V is TRBV7-3, with 9 bases aligning to TRBD1. V shed 5 bases and J 6 bases; nucleotides not matched to a gene: 13. The germline V gene encodes CDR1 SGHTA and CDR2 FQGTGA. The CDR3 has 17 residues. CDR3 sequence: CASSQTPPGQGAGELFF. The CDR3 DNA reads TGTGCCAGCAGCCAAACTCCCCCGGGACAGGGTGCCGGGGAGCTGTTTTTT.

The rearrangement uses TRBV13 and TRBJ1-2; 9 nucleotides agree with TRBD1. The germline gives CDR1 PRHDT, CDR2 FYEKMQ (reference sequence). The V segment lost 5 bases and the J segment 5 bases; nucleotides outside the gene matches: 9. This CDR3 contains 15 residues. DNA for the CDR3: TGTGCCAGCAGCCTACGGGGACAGGGCCGGTATGGCTACACCTTC. Protein: CASSLRGQGRYGYTF.

The chain couples TRBV7-9 to TRBJ1-1; the match to TRBD1 covers 7 bases. The J segment lost 6 bases and the V segment lost 1 base, leaving 17 bases of the junction unmatched. The CDR3 consists of 18 residues. Looked up from germline, CDR1 is SEHNR and CDR2 is FQNEAQ (reference sequence). The CDR3 nucleotides are TGTGCCAGCAGCTTAGGAAGGTTTGGACAGGTAGAACCCCCTGAAGCTTTCTTT. Translation: CASSLGRFGQVEPPEAFF. Full variable domain (outside the CDR3, taken from reference TRBV7-9 and TRBJ1-1): DTGVSQNPRHKITKRGQNVTFRCDPISEHNRLYWYRQTLGQGPEFLTYFQNEAQLEKSRLLSDRFSAERPKGSFSTLEIQRTEQGDSAMYLCASSLGRFGQVEPPEAFFGQGTRLTVV.

This chain uses TRBV6-5 with TRBJ1-2, with 10 bases lining up with TRBD1. Looked up from germline, CDR1 is MNHEY and CDR2 is SVGAGI. The CDR3 length is 13 residues. V lost 0 bases to trimming and J lost 9 bases; unmatched junction nucleotides: 1. The CDR3 is CASSYSTGGRYTF. The CDR3 DNA reads TGTGCCAGCAGTTACTCGACAGGGGGCCGCTACACCTTC.

V and J are TRBV7-2 and TRBJ1-1; D unclear. CDR1 is SGHTA, CDR2 FQGNSA, per germline. There are 13 residues in the CDR3. Trimming took off 1 base at V and 6 bases at J, with 9 bases between the two ends. CDR3 DNA sequence: TGTGCCAGCAGCTTAGATGTAGAAGCTGAAGCTTTCTTT. Translation gives CASSLDVEAEAFF.

This chain connects TRBV7-2 to TRBJ2-7, with 7 bases identical to TRBD1. The length of the CDR3 is 15 residues. From germline, CDR1 is SGHTA and CDR2 FQGNSA. With 5 bases clipped from V and 5 bases from J, the junction kept 12 bases outside the gene matches. The CDR3 DNA sequence: TGTGCCAGCAGCCGGAGCCCCGACAGGGTTGACGAGCAGTACTTC. Translation gives CASSRSPDRVDEQYF.